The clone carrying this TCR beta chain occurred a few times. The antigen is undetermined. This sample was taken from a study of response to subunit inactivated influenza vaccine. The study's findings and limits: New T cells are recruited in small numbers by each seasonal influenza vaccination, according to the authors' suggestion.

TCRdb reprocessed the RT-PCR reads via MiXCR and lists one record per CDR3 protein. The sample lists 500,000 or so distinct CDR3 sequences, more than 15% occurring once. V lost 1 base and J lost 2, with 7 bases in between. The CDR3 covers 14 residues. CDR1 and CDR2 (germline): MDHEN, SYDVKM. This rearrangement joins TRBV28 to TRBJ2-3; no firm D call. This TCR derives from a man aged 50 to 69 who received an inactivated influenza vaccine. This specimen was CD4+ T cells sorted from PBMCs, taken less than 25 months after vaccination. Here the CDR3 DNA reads TGTGCCAGCAGTTTATATGGTTTCACAGATACGCAGTATTTT. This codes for CASSLYGFTDTQYF.